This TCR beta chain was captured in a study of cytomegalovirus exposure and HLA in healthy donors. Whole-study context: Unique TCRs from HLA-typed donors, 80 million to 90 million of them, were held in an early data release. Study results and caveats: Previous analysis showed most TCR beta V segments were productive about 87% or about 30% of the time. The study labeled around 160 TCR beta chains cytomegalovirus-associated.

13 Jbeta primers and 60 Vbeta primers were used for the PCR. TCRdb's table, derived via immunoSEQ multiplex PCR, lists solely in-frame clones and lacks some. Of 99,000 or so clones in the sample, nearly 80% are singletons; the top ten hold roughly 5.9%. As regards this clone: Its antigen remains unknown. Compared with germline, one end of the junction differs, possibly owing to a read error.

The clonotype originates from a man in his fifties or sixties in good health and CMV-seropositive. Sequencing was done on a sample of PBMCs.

The CDR3 nucleotides are TGTTCCAGCAGCTTAGGTAGCCAGGGCGATAGCGAGCAGTACTTC. It codes for CSSSLGSQGDSEQYF. The gene calls are TRBV7-9 and TRBJ2-7, with D tentatively TRBD1 (5 bases). CDR1 SEHNR and CDR2 FQNEAQ come from the germline V gene (reference sequence). This CDR3 comprises 15 residues. The entire variable domain, with the rest obtained from reference TRBV7-9 and TRBJ2-7, is as follows: DTGVSQNPRHKITKRGQNVTFRCDPISEHNRLYWYRQTLGQGPEFLTYFQNEAQLEKSRLLSDRFSAERPKGSFSTLEIQRTEQGDSAMYLCSSSLGSQGDSEQYFGPGTRLTVT.